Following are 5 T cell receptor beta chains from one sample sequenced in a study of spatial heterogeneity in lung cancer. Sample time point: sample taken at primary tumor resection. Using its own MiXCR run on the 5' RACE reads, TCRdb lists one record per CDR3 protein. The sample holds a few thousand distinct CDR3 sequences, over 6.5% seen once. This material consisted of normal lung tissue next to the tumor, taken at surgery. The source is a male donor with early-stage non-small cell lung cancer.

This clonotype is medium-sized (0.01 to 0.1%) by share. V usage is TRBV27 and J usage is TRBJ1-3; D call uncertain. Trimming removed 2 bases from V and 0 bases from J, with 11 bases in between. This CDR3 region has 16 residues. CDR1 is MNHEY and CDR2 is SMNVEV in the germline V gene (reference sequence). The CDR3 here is CASSLKGWSSGNTIYF. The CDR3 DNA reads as TGTGCCAGCAGTTTAAAGGGATGGAGCTCTGGAAACACCATATATTTT.

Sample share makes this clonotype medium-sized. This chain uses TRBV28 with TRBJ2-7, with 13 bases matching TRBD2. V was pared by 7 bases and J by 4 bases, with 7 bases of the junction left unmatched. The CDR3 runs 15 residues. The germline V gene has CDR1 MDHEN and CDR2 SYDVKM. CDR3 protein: CASIPGTSGKYEQYF. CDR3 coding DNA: TGTGCCAGCATCCCCGGGACTAGCGGGAAGTACGAGCAGTACTTC.

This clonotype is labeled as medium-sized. The CDR3 nucleotides are TGTGCCAGCAGTCCAGGATCCTACGAGCAGTACTTC. Protein: CASSPGSYEQYF. This sequence joins TRBV27 and TRBJ2-7; D not resolved. The germline V gene has CDR1 MNHEY and CDR2 SMNVEV (reference sequence). With 5 bases removed from V and 1 base from J, the gap between germline ends came to 6 bases. This CDR3 has 12 residues.

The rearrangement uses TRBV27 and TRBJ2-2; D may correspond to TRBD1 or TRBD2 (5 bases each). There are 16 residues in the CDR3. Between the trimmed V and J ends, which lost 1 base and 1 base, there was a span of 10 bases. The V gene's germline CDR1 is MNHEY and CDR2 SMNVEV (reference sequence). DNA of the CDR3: TGTGCCAGCAGTTTATTGGGGACCCTGAACACCGGGGAGCTGTTTTTT. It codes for CASSLLGTLNTGELFF.

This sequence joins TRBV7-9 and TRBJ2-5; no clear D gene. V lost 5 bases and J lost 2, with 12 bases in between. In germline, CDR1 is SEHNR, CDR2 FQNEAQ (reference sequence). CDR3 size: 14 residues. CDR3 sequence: CASSRGALQETQYF. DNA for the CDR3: TGTGCCAGCAGCCGCGGAGCATTACAAGAGACCCAGTACTTC.